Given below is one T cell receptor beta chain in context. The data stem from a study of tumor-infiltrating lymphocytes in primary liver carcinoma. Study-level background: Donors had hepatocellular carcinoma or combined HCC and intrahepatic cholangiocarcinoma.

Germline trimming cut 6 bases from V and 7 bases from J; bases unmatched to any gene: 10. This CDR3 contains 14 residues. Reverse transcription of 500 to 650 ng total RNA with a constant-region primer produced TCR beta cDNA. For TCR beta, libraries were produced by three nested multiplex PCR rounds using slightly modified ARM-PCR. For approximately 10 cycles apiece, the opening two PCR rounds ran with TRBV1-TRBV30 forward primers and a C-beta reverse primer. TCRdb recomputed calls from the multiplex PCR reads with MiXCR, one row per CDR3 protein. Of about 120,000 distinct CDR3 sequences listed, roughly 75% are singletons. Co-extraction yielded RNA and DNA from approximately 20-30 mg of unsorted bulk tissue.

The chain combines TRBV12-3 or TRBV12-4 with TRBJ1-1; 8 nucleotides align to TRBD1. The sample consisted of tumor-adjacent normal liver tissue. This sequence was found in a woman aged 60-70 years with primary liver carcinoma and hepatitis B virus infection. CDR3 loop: CASSPGQGNFEAFF. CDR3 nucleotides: TGTGCCAGCAGCCCCGGACAGGGAAACTTTGAAGCTTTCTTT.